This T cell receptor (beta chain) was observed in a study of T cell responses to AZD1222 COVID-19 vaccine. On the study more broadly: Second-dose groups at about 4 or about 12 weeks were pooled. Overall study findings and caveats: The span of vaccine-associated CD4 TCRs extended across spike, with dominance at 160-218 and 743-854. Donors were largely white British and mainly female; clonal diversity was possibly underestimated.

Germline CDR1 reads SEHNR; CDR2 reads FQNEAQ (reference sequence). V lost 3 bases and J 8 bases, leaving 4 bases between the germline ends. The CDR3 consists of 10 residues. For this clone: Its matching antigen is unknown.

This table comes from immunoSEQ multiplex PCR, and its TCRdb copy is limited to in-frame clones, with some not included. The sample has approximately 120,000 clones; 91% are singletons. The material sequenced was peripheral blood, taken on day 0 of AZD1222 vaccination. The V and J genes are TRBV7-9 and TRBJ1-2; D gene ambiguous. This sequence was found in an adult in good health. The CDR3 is CASSLEGYTF. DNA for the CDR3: TGTGCCAGCAGCTTGGAAGGCTACACCTTC.